These T cell receptor beta chains were read from a single sample in a study of cytomegalovirus exposure and HLA in healthy donors. Profiling relied on immunoSEQ multiplex PCR, and the TCRdb table lists in-frame clones only, not all of them. The repertoire has 100,000 to 130,000 clones, roughly 72% of them found once; the top ten carry 6.5% to 8.5%. The sample taken for sequencing was PBMCs. The receptors here all came from a man aged 25-45 years in good health and CMV-seronegative. Each CDR3 is given with its conserved first and last residue.

TRBV10-3	TRBJ1-1	CAISERLGQGVLNTEAFF
TRBV4-1	TRBJ1-4	CASSHPGGLENEKLFF
TRBV6-1	TRBJ2-1	CASSELESSYNEQFF
TRBV2	TRBJ2-1	CASSDARGNEQFF
TRBV4-1	TRBJ1-3	CASSQGTAGLISGNTIYF
TRBV4-1	TRBJ1-4	CASSDHPPGQRNEKLFF
TRBV30	TRBJ2-5	CAWSPSPWAPETQYF
TRBV19	TRBJ2-1	CASSLEIGLLYNEQFF
TRBV5-1	TRBJ2-7	CASSLFDEQYF
TRBV20-1	TRBJ1-1	CSARRERAFF
TRBV19	TRBJ2-2	CASSPGQGRIGELFF
TRBV28	TRBJ1-5	CASDRGYQPQHF
TRBV6-1	TRBJ2-7	CASSEARQGYEQYF
TRBV19	TRBJ2-1	CASSISEPSSYNEQFF
TRBV7-8	TRBJ2-1	CASSLEQGRYNEQFF
TRBV28	TRBJ1-5	CASSPPTGRNQPQHF
TRBV18	TRBJ1-2	CASSPDTRGGYTF
TRBV13	TRBJ2-7	CASSPDRDESYEQYF
TRBV23-1	TRBJ2-3	CASSHGDSGAVYF
TRBV29-1	TRBJ1-1	CSVTRTVMNTEAFF
TRBV15	TRBJ1-5	CATSRDPQGNQPQHF
TRBV30	TRBJ2-4	CAWTTGLLEIQYF
TRBV19	TRBJ2-7	CASSSQGGYEQYF
TRBV9	TRBJ2-5	CASSVGPFRAGETQYF
TRBV7-3	TRBJ2-1	CASSWDRYNEQFF
TRBV27	TRBJ1-2	CASTRGRGSDGYGYTF
TRBV9	TRBJ2-1	CASSVQGLAGGEQFF
TRBV7-8	TRBJ2-5	CASSPGTSGGYSRETQYF
TRBV19	TRBJ2-1	CASSIGQGGGNEQFF
TRBV11-2	TRBJ1-1	CASSNGQGNTEAFF
TRBV5-1	TRBJ2-7	CASSLGRSSYEQYF
TRBV5-1	TRBJ2-3	CASSLDRASTDTQYF
TRBV5-1	TRBJ2-7	CASSWGQGAYEQYF
TRBV5-1	TRBJ1-6	CASSWTGTGDSPLHF
TRBV7-2	TRBJ2-7	CASSFTGELGEQYF
TRBV7-9	TRBJ2-1	CASSLAGGETSEQFF
TRBV28	TRBJ2-7	CASSFGLRGSYEQYF
TRBV7-2	TRBJ2-5	CASSLAAAGGLETQYF
TRBV7-2	TRBJ2-4	CASSLERGLDKNIQYF
TRBV27	TRBJ2-7	CASSLGPTPYEQYF
TRBV10-2	TRBJ1-2	CASSSSMAGTGYTF
TRBV25-1	TRBJ1-2	CASSEYTGTPLGYTF
TRBV5-1	TRBJ2-5	CASREHLRLETQYF
TRBV30	TRBJ2-5	CAWSRAYSFQETQYF
TRBV7-9	TRBJ1-2	CASSGGQGVIYGYTF
TRBV11-1	TRBJ2-7	CASSLAGYEQYF
TRBV30	TRBJ2-1	CAWDQRSYNEQFF
TRBV28	TRBJ1-5	CASSLEAGGNQPQHF
TRBV7-6	TRBJ2-3	CASSFSGGRTDTQYF
TRBV15	TRBJ2-2	CATSRDTSGATGELFF